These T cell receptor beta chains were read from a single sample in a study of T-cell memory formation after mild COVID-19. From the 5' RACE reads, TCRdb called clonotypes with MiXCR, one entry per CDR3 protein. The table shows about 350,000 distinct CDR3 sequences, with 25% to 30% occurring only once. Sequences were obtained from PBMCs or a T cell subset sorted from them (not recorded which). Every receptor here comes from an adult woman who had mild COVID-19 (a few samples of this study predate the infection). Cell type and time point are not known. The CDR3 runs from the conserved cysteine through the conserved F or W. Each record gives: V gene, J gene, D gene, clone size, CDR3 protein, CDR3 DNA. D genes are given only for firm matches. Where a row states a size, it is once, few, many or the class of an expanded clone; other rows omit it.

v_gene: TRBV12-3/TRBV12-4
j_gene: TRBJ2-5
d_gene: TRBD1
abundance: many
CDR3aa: CASDKQGDRKETQYF
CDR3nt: TGTGCCAGCGATAAACAGGGGGATCGCAAAGAGACCCAGTACTTC

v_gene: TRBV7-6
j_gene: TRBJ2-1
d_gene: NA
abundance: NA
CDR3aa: CASSHRTRNLYNEQFF
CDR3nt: TGTGCCAGCAGCCACCGGACAAGGAACCTTTACAATGAGCAGTTCTTC

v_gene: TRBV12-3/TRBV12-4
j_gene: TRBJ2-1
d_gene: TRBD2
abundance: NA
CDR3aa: CASSYLAGEGNEQFF
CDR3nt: TGTGCCAGCAGTTATCTAGCGGGAGAGGGAAATGAGCAGTTCTTC

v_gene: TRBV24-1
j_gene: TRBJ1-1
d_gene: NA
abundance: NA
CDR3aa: CATSEITGTPAFF
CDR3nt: TGTGCCACCAGTGAAATTACAGGAACGCCGGCTTTCTTT

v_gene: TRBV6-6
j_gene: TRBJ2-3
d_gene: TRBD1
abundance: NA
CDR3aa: CASIVTGGVTDTQYF
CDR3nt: TGTGCCAGCATTGTGACAGGGGGTGTCACAGATACGCAGTATTTT

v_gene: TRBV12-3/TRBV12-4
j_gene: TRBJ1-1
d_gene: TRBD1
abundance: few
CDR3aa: CASSFQSGGTEAFF
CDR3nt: TGTGCCAGCAGTTTCCAATCAGGGGGCACTGAAGCTTTCTTT

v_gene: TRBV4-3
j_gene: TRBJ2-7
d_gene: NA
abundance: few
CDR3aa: CASSQDHLVRGGEQYF
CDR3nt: TGCGCCAGCAGCCAAGATCATTTGGTCAGGGGTGGCGAGCAGTACTTC

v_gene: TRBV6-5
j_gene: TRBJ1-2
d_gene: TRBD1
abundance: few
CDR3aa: CASSYQGDVYGYTF
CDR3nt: TGTGCCAGCAGTTACCAGGGGGACGTATATGGCTACACCTTC

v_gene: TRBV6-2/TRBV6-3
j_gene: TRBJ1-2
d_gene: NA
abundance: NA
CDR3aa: CASSFRPNYGYTF
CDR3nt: TGTGCCAGCAGTTTCAGACCTAACTATGGCTACACCTTC

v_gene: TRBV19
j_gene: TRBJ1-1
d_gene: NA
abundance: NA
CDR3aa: CASSIEWDTEAFF
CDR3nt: TGTGCCAGTAGTATAGAGTGGGACACTGAAGCTTTCTTT

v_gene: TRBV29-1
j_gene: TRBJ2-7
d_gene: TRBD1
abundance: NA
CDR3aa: CSVGTGNDEQYF
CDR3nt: TGCAGCGTGGGGACAGGGAACGACGAGCAGTACTTC

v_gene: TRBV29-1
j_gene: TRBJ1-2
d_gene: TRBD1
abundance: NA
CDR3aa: CSADRAYGYTF
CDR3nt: TGCAGCGCCGACAGGGCCTATGGCTACACCTTC

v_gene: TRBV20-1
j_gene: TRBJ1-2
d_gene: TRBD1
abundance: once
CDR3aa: CSAGLTGGIGYGYTF
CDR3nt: TGCAGTGCTGGACTAACAGGGGGCATCGGCTATGGCTACACCTTC